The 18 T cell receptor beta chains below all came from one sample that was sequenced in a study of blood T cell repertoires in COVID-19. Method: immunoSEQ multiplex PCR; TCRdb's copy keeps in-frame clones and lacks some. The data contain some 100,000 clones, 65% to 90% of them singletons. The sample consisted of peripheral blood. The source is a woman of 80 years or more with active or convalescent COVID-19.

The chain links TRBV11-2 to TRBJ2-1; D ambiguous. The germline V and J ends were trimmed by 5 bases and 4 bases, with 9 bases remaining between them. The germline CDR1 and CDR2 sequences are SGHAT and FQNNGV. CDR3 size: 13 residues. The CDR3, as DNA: TGTGCCAGCAGCCCCCCACAATACAATGAGCAGTTCTTC. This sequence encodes CASSPPQYNEQFF.

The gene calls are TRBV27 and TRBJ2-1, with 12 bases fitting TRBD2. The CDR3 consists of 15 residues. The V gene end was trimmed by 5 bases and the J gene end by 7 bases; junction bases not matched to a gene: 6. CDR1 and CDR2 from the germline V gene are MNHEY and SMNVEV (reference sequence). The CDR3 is CASSPSGRAKNEQFF. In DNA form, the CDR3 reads TGTGCCAGCAGTCCTAGCGGGAGGGCCAAAAATGAGCAGTTCTTC.

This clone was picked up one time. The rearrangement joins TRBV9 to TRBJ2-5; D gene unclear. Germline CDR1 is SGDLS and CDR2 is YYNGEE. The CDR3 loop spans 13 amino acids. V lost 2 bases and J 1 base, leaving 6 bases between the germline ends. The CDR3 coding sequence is TGTGCCAGCAGCGTCTCCTCCCAAGAGACCCAGTACTTC. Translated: CASSVSSQETQYF.

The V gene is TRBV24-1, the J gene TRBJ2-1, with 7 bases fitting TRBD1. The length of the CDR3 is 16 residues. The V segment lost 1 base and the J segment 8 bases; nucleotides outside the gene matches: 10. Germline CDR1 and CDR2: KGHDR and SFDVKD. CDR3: CATSDFLQGEGDEQFF. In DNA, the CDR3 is TGTGCCACCAGTGATTTTCTGCAGGGGGAAGGAGATGAGCAGTTCTTC.

The CDR3 region is CSGGNGGTMETQYF. CDR3 DNA sequence: TGCAGCGGTGGTAACGGGGGGACCATGGAGACCCAGTACTTC. The gene calls are TRBV29-1 and TRBJ2-5; 7 bases are a match to TRBD2. After removal of 7 bases from V and 5 bases from J, the junction contained 13 bases not matched to a gene. This CDR3 contains 14 residues. The germline CDR1 and CDR2 sequences are SQVTM and ANQGSEA.

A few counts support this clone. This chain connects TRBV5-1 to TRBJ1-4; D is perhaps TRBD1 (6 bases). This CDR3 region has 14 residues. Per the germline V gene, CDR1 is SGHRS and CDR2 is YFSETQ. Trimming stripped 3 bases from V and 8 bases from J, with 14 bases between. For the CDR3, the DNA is TGCGCCAGCAGCTCCAGGGGTGCGCAGGAAAAACTGTTTTTT. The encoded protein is CASSSRGAQEKLFF.

In nucleotides, the CDR3 is TGTGCCACCGGACTGTCCTACAATGAGCAGTTCTTC. Its protein product is CATGLSYNEQFF. The chain combines TRBV24-1 with TRBJ2-1; D is perhaps TRBD2 (5 bases). Germline V gene lookup returns CDR1 KGHDR and CDR2 SFDVKD. This CDR3 contains 12 residues. The ends were cut back, 9 bases at V and 1 base at J, with 6 bases in the middle.

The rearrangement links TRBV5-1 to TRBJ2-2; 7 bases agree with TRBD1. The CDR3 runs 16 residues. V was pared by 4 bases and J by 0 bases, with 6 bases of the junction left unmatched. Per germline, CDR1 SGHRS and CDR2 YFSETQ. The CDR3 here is CASSTQGQTNTGELFF. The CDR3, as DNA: TGCGCCAGCAGCACCCAGGGACAGACGAACACCGGGGAGCTGTTTTTT.

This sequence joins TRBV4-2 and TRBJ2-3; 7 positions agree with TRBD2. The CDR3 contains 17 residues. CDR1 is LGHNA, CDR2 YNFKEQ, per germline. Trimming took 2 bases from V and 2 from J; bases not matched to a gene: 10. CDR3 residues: CASSQSGASGYTDTQYF. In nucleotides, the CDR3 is TGTGCCAGCAGCCAATCCGGCGCTAGCGGATACACAGATACGCAGTATTTT.

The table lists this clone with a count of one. CDR3 region: CASSSGGTEAFF. DNA for the CDR3: TGTGCCAGCAGCTCAGGGGGAACTGAAGCTTTCTTT. The chain joins TRBV6-5 to TRBJ1-1, with 7 bases identical to TRBD1. Germline CDR1 MNHEY, CDR2 SVGAGI. The CDR3 totals 12 residues. After removal of 6 bases from V and 5 bases from J, the junction contained 3 bases not matched to a gene.

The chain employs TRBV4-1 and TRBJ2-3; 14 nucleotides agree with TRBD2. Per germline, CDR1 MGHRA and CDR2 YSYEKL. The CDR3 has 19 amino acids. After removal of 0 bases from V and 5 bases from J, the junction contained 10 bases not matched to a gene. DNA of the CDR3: TGCGCCAGCAGCCAAGATTGGGGGGAGGGACTAGCGGGAGAAGATACGCAGTATTTT. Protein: CASSQDWGEGLAGEDTQYF.

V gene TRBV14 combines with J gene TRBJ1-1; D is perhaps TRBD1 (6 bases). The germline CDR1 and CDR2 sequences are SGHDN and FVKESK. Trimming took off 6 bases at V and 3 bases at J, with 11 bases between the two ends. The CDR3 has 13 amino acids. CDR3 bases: TGTGCCAGCAGTACACAGGGAGACACTGAAGCTTTCTTT. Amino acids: CASSTQGDTEAFF.

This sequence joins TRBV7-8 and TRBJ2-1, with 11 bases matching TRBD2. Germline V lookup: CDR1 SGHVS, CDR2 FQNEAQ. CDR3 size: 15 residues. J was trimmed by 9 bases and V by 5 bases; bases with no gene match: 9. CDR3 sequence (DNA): TGTGCCAGCAGCCGAGGCGCTAGCGGGAGGTCTGAGCAGTTCTTC. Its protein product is CASSRGASGRSEQFF.

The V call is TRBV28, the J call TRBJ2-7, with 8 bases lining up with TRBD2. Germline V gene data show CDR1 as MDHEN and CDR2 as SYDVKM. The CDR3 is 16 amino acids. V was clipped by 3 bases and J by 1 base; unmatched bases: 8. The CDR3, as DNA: TGTGCCAGCAGTTTCGGGGGGGGGACGGCTTCCTACGAGCAGTACTTC. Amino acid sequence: CASSFGGGTASYEQYF.

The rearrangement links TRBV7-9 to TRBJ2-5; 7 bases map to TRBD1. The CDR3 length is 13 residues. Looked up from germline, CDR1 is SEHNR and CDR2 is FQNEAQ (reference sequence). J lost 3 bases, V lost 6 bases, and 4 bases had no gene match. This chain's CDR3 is CASRTGTEETQYF. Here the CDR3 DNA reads TGTGCCAGCAGGACCGGGACAGAAGAGACCCAGTACTTC.

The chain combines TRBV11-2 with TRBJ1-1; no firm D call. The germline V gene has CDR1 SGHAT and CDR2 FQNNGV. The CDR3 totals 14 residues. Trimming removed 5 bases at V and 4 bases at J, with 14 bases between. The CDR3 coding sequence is TGTGCCAGCAGCCTCAGCGGCAGTAGCACTGAAGCTTTCTTT. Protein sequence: CASSLSGSSTEAFF. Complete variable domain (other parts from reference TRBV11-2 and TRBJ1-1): EAGVAQSPRYKIIEKRQSVAFWCNPISGHATLYWYQQILGQGPKLLIQFQNNGVVDDSQLPKDRFSAERLKGVDSTLKIQPAKLEDSAVYLCASSLSGSSTEAFFGQGTRLTVV.

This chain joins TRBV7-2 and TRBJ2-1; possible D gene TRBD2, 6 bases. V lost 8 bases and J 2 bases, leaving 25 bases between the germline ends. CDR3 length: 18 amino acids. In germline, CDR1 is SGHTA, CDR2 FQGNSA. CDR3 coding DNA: TGTGCCAGCGGATATCCTGAACTCGGGACTCCGACCTACAATGAGCAGTTCTTC. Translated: CASGYPELGTPTYNEQFF.

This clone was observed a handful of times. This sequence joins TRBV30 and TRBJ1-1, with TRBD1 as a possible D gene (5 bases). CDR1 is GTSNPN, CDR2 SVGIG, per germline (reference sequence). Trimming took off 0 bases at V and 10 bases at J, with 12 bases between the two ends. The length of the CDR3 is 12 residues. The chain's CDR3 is CAWSVLRGVAFF. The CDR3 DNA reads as TGTGCCTGGAGTGTACTTCGGGGGGTAGCTTTCTTT.